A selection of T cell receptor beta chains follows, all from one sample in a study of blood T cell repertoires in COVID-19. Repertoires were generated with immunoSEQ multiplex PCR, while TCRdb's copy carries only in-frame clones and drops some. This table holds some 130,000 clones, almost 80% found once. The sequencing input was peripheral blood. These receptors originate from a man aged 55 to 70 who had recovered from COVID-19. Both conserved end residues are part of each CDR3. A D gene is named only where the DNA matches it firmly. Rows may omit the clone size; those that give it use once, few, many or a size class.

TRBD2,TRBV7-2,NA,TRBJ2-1,CASSLAASGYNEQFF,TGTGCCAGCAGCTTAGCCGCTAGCGGGTACAATGAGCAGTTCTTC
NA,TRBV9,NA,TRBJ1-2,CASSPLGGADGYTF,TGTGCCAGCAGCCCCCTGGGGGGGGCGGATGGCTACACCTTC
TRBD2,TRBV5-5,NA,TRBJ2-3,CASSLASGVTDTQYF,TGTGCCAGCAGCTTGGCTAGCGGGGTAACAGATACGCAGTATTTT
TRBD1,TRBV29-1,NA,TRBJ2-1,CSVGDRGQPYSYNEQFF,TGCAGCGTCGGAGACAGGGGACAGCCTTACTCCTACAATGAGCAGTTCTTC
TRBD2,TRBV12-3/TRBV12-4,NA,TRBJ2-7,CASSSSAGGEQYF,TGTGCCAGCAGTTCCTCAGCGGGGGGCGAGCAGTACTTC
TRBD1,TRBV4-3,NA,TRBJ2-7,CASSQGTYRGDEQYF,TGCGCCAGCAGCCAGGGGACCTACAGGGGGGACGAGCAGTACTTC
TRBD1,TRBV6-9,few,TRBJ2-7,CASPPPGQGPYEQYF,TGTGCCAGCCCCCCCCCGGGACAGGGCCCCTACGAGCAGTACTTC
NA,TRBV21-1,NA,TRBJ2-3,CASFTQYLTGVNTDTQYF,TGTGCCAGCTTTACGCAGTATCTTACAGGGGTGAACACAGATACGCAGTATTTT
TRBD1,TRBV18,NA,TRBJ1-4,CASSQQGNGQLFF,TGTGCCAGCTCGCAACAGGGGAATGGGCAACTGTTTTTT
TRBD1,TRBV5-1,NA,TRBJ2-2,CASTTGGGTGELFF,TGCGCCAGCACTACAGGGGGAGGCACCGGGGAGCTGTTTTTT
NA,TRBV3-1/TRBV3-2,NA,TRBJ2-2,CASSLLLIATTGELFF,TGTGCCAGCAGCCTTCTACTCATAGCGACGACCGGGGAGCTGTTTTTT
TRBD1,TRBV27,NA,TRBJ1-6,CASSLRKRGTGEFPWRYSPLHF,TGTGCCAGCAGTTTAAGGAAGAGGGGGACAGGAGAATTCCCTTGGCGGTATTCACCCCTCCACTTT
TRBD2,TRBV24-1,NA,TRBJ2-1,CATSAFSGRGLSGRNEQFF,TGTGCCACCAGTGCCTTTAGCGGGAGAGGATTGTCCGGACGCAATGAGCAGTTCTTC
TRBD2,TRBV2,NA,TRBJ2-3,CASTRAGEGTDTQYF,TGTGCCAGCACTAGAGCGGGAGAGGGCACAGATACGCAGTATTTT
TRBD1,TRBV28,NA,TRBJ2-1,CATLTPTGTGFSYNEQFF,TGTGCCACCCTAACCCCCACCGGGACAGGGTTCTCCTACAATGAGCAGTTCTTC
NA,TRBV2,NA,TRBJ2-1,CASRPMSSYNEQFF,TGTGCCAGCAGGCCAATGAGCTCCTACAATGAGCAGTTCTTC
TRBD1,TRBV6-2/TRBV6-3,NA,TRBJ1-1,CASSYTRTRGTEAFF,TGTGCCAGCAGTTACACGAGGACCAGGGGGACTGAAGCTTTCTTT
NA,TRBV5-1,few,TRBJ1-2,CASSLVSGVEYGYTF,TGCGCCAGCAGCTTGGTTTCGGGGGTAGAATACGGCTACACCTTC
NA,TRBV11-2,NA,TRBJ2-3,CASSLARSRTQYF,TGTGCCAGCAGCTTAGCCAGAAGTCGTACGCAGTATTTT
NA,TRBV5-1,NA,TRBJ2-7,CASSSQGPHEQYF,TGCGCCAGCAGCTCGCAGGGGCCTCACGAGCAGTACTTC
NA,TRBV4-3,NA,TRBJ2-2,CASSQGAGRTGELFF,TGCGCCAGCAGCCAAGGTGCAGGGCGGACCGGGGAGCTGTTTTTT
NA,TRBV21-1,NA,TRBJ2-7,CASSKSSYEQYF,TGTGCCAGCAGCAAATCTAGCTACGAGCAGTACTTC
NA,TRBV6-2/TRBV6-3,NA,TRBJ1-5,CASSYEQVGQPQHF,TGTGCCAGCAGTTACGAACAGGTGGGCCAGCCCCAGCATTTT
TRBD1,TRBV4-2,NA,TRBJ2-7,CASSQDRGQGIYEQYF,TGTGCCAGCAGCCAAGATCGCGGACAGGGGATTTACGAGCAGTACTTC
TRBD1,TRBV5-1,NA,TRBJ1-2,CASSLGTGYGYTF,TGCGCCAGCAGCTTGGGGACAGGGTATGGCTACACCTTC
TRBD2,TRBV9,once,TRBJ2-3,CASSALGRAPADTQYF,TGTGCCAGCAGCGCCCTTGGGAGGGCTCCGGCAGATACGCAGTATTTT
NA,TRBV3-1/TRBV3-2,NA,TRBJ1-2,CASSQGRGWGRAYGYTF,TGTGCCAGCAGCCAAGGCCGGGGGTGGGGTCGGGCCTATGGCTACACCTTC
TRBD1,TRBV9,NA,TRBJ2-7,CASSVVCFDRGPDVHYEQYF,TGTGCCAGCAGCGTAGTGTGTTTCGACAGGGGACCCGACGTGCACTACGAGCAGTACTTC
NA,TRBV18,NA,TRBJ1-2,CASSPTGRGYTF,TGTGCCAGCTCCCCAACAGGTAGGGGCTACACCTTC
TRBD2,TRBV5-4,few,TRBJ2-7,CASSMGLATSYEQYF,TGTGCCAGCAGCATGGGACTAGCGACCTCCTACGAGCAGTACTTC
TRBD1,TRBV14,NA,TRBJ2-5,CASSQGWNGTGPVITRETQYF,TGTGCCAGCAGCCAAGGCTGGAACGGGACAGGACCTGTTATTACTCGGGAGACCCAGTACTTC
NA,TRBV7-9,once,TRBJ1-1,CASSFAGANTEAFF,TGTGCCAGCAGCTTCGCAGGGGCGAACACTGAAGCTTTCTTT
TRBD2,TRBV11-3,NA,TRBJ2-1,CASSPRPGGGNEQFF,TGTGCCAGCAGCCCTAGGCCGGGGGGAGGCAATGAGCAGTTCTTC
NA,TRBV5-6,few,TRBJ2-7,CASSLKGGDEQYF,TGTGCCAGCAGCTTAAAAGGGGGGGACGAGCAGTACTTC
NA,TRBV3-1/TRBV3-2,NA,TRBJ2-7,CASSQGPRAGYYEQYF,TGTGCCAGCAGCCAGGGTCCCCGGGCGGGGTACTACGAGCAGTACTTC
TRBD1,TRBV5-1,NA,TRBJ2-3,CASSVNRGHTDTQYF,TGCGCCAGCAGCGTGAACAGGGGCCACACAGATACGCAGTATTTT
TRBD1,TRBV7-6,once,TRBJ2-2,CASSLEQGVAGELFF,TGTGCCAGCAGCTTAGAACAGGGGGTGGCCGGGGAGCTGTTTTTT
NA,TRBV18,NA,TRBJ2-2,CASSPGQENTGELFF,TGTGCCAGCTCACCAGGGCAGGAGAACACCGGGGAGCTGTTTTTT
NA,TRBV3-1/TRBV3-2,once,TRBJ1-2,CASSQRGWGYTF,TGTGCCAGCAGCCAAAGAGGTTGGGGCTACACCTTC
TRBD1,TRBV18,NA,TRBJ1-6,CASSRGQGDNSPLHF,TGTGCCAGCTCACGGGGACAGGGAGATAATTCACCCCTCCACTTT
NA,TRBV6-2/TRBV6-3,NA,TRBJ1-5,CASSYSAGELEHQPQHF,TGTGCCAGCAGTTACTCCGCCGGGGAATTAGAACATCAGCCCCAGCATTTT
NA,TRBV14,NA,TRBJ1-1,CASSLRGGKGYTEAFF,TGTGCCAGCAGCCTACGGGGAGGAAAGGGGTACACTGAAGCTTTCTTT
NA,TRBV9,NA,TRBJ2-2,CASSVTTVNTGELFF,TGTGCCAGCAGCGTAACGACAGTGAACACCGGGGAGCTGTTTTTT
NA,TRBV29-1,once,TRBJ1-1,CSVGVWTVDTEAFF,TGCAGCGTTGGAGTCTGGACAGTTGACACTGAAGCTTTCTTT
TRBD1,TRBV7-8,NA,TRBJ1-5,CASSLSGPIYRGLSNQPQHF,TGTGCCAGCAGCCTCTCCGGCCCCATTTACAGGGGGCTGAGCAATCAGCCCCAGCATTTT